Below, one TCR beta chain is given with its context. This sample is drawn from a study of blood T cell repertoires in COVID-19. The protocol was immunoSEQ multiplex PCR, while the TCRdb copy is restricted to in-frame clones and leaves out a portion. The sample has approximately 5,900 clones; roughly 80% are singletons. Germline CDR1 reads MDHEN; CDR2 reads SYDVKM. This CDR3 has 14 amino acids. V was cut by 2 bases and J by 0 bases, with 8 bases left in between. The genes are TRBV28 and TRBJ2-7; tentatively, D is TRBD2 (6 bases). This TCR came from a human donor with active COVID-19. The donor label of this sample is uncertain. Sample: peripheral blood. The CDR3 sequence is CASSLVGGSYEQYF. CDR3 DNA: TGTGCCAGCAGTTTAGTGGGGGGCTCCTACGAGCAGTACTTC. Using reference TRBV28 and TRBJ2-7 for the parts outside the CDR3, the full variable domain is DVKVTQSSRYLVKRTGEKVFLECVQDMDHENMFWYRQDPGLGLRLIYFSYDVKMKEKGDIPEGYSVSREKKERFSLILESASTNQTSMYLCASSLVGGSYEQYFGPGTRLTVT.